This TCR beta chain was sequenced in a study of T cell changes during pregnancy in multiple sclerosis. Clones were read by immunoSEQ multiplex PCR, and TCRdb kept only the in-frame ones, dropping some. This table holds tens of thousands of clones, approximately 86% found once. The specimen was CD8+ T cells from peripheral blood mononuclear cells, collected before pregnancy. This sequence originates from a female donor with multiple sclerosis, enrolled in a pregnancy study.

CDR3 residues: CASSQGSGWDEQFF. The CDR3 coding sequence is TGCGCCAGCAGCCAGGGATCAGGGTGGGATGAGCAGTTCTTC. V gene TRBV4-1 combines with J gene TRBJ2-1, with D perhaps matching TRBD1 (5 bases). V was cut by 3 bases and J by 8 bases, with 14 bases left in between. In germline, CDR1 is MGHRA, CDR2 YSYEKL. The CDR3 is 14 amino acids.